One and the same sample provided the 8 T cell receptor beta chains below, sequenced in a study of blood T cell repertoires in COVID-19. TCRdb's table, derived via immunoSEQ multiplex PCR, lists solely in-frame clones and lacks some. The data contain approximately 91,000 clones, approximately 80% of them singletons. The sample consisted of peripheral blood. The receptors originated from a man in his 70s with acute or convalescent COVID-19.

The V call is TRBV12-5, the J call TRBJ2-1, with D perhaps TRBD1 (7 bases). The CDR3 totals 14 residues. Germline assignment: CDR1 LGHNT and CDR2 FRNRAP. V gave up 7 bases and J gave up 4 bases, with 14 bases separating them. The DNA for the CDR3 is TGTGCTAGTGTTGGCGGGACAGCTTACAATGAGCAGTTCTTC. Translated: CASVGGTAYNEQFF.

Here the CDR3 reads CASSYGSYNSPLHF. CDR3 sequence (DNA): TGCGCCAGCAGCTACGGGTCATATAATTCACCCCTCCACTTT. The chain employs TRBV5-1 and TRBJ1-6, with unresolved D. V was cut by 3 bases and J by 4 bases, with 8 bases left in between. The CDR3 spans 14 residues. Germline lookup yields CDR1 SGHRS and CDR2 YFSETQ. The full variable domain, with the rest looked up from reference TRBV5-1 and TRBJ1-6, is KAGVTQTPRYLIKTRGQQVTLSCSPISGHRSVSWYQQTPGQGLQFLFEYFSETQRNKGNFPGRFSGRQFSNSRSEMNVSTLELGDSALYLCASSYGSYNSPLHFGNGTRLTVT.

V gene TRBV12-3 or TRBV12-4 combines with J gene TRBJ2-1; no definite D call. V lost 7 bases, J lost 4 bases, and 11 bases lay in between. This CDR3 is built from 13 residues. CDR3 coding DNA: TGTGCCAGCACCTTAAGCCTTTACAATGAGCAGTTCTTC. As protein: CASTLSLYNEQFF.

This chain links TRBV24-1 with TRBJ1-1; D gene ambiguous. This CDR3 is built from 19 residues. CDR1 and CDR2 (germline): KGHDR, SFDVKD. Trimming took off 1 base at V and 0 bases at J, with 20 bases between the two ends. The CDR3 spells CATSDLPWTVLLVNTEAFF. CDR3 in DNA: TGTGCCACCAGTGATTTACCCTGGACGGTGCTACTAGTGAACACTGAAGCTTTCTTT.

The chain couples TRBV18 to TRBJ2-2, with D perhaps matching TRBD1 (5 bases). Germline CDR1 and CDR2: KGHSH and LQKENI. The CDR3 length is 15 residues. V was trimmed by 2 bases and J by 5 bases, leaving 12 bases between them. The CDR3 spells CASSPAGIRTGELFF. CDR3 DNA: TGTGCCAGCTCACCAGCAGGGATAAGGACCGGGGAGCTGTTTTTT.

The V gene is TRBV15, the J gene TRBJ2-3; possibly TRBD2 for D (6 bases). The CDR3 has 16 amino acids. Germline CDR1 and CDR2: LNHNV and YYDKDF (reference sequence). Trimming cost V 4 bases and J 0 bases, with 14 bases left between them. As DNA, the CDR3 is TGTGCCACCAGCATGATGGCTAGCGAGAGCACAGATACGCAGTATTTT. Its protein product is CATSMMASESTDTQYF.

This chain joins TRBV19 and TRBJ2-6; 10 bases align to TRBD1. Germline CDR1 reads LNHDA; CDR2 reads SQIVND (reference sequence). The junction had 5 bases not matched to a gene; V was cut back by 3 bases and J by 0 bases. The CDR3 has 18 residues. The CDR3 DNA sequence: TGTGCCAGTAGTATCAGACAGGGGGCTAACTCTGGGGCCAACGTCCTGACTTTC. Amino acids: CASSIRQGANSGANVLTF.

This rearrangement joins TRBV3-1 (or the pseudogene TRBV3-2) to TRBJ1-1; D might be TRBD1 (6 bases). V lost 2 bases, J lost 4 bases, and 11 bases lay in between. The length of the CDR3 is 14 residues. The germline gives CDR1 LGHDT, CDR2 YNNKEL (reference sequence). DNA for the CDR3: TGTGCCAGCAGCCAAACACAGGGATCCACTGAAGCTTTCTTT. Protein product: CASSQTQGSTEAFF.